Below are 14 T cell receptor beta chains sequenced from a single sample in a study of blood T cell repertoires in COVID-19. Profiled with immunoSEQ multiplex PCR; TCRdb holds only in-frame clones, not every one. The sample records tens of thousands of clones, 85% being singletons. Sequencing was performed on peripheral blood. The receptors here all came from a human donor in a cohort sampled during active COVID-19.

The genes are TRBV10-1 and TRBJ2-5; TRBD2 agrees at 11 bases. The CDR3 totals 15 residues. Per germline, CDR1 WNHNN and CDR2 SYGVQD (reference sequence). Losses at the gene ends were 5 bases for V and 7 bases for J; bases not matched to a gene: 9. The CDR3, as DNA: TGCGCCAGCAGTCCTAGGGGACTAGCGGAGGGGACCCAGTACTTC. Translated, it gives CASSPRGLAEGTQYF.

The rearrangement links TRBV5-6 to TRBJ1-5, with D perhaps TRBD1 (6 bases). V was pared by 3 bases and J by 4 bases, with 11 bases between. Germline-derived CDR1 and CDR2 are SGHDT and YYEEEE. CDR3 length: 14 amino acids. The CDR3: CASSSGQRNQPQHF. In nucleotides, the CDR3 is TGTGCCAGCAGCTCCGGACAGAGGAATCAGCCCCAGCATTTT. The full variable domain, rest sourced from reference TRBV5-6 and TRBJ1-5, is DAGVTQSPTHLIKTRGQQVTLRCSPKSGHDTVSWYQQALGQGPQFIFQYYEEEERQRGNFPDRFSGHQFPNYSSELNVNALLLGDSALYLCASSSGQRNQPQHFGDGTRLSIL.

The V call is TRBV28, the J call TRBJ2-7, with D perhaps matching TRBD2 (5 bases). Germline V gene lookup returns CDR1 MDHEN and CDR2 SYDVKM. V lost 1 base and J 0 bases, leaving 19 bases between the germline ends. This CDR3 region has 18 residues. The CDR3 coding sequence is TGTGCCAGCAGTTTATCCAGGCGGGTGGCGGCAAGCTCCTACGAGCAGTACTTC. Translation gives CASSLSRRVAASSYEQYF.

The J gene is TRBJ2-1, the V gene TRBV5-4; 9 bases are shared with TRBD1. Germline CDR1 is SGHNT and CDR2 is YYREEE (reference sequence). The V and J ends lost 4 bases and 6 bases, in that order; junction bases with no gene match: 11. The CDR3 is 16 residues long. The CDR3 loop reads CASSPPWGQGLNEQFF. DNA for the CDR3: TGTGCCAGCAGCCCCCCTTGGGGACAGGGCCTCAATGAGCAGTTCTTC.

The rearrangement uses TRBV7-9 and TRBJ1-5; TRBD1 is a possible D gene (6 bases). V shed 1 base and J shed 8 bases, with 12 bases lying between them. The CDR3 runs 14 residues. Germline values: CDR1 SEHNR, CDR2 FQNEAQ (reference sequence). The CDR3 protein is CASSLGQAVEPQHF. CDR3 nucleotide sequence: TGTGCCAGCAGCTTAGGACAGGCGGTCGAGCCCCAGCATTTT.

The gene calls are TRBV19 and TRBJ2-3, with 10 bases matching TRBD1. The CDR3 is 18 amino acids. CDR1 LNHDA and CDR2 SQIVND come from the germline V gene (reference sequence). With V trimmed by 6 bases and J by 2 bases, 14 bases remained unmatched. This CDR3 reads CASRGGRGQGIITDTQYF. For the CDR3, the DNA is TGTGCCAGTAGGGGAGGGAGGGGACAGGGGATCATCACAGATACGCAGTATTTT. The variable domain in full, completed from reference TRBV19 and TRBJ2-3, reads DGGITQSPKYLFRKEGQNVTLSCEQNLNHDAMYWYRQDPGQGLRLIYYSQIVNDFQKGDIAEGYSVSREKKESFPLTVTSAQKNPTAFYLCASRGGRGQGIITDTQYFGPGTRLTVL.

This clone appeared once. V is TRBV3-1 (or the pseudogene TRBV3-2) and J is TRBJ1-5; a possible D gene is TRBD1 (5 bases). The length of the CDR3 is 15 residues. With 8 bases removed from V and 4 bases from J, the gap between germline ends came to 18 bases. Germline CDR1 reads LGHDT; CDR2 reads YNNKEL (reference sequence). The CDR3 DNA sequence: TGTGCCAGCGAGAGCGGGGGGTCGAAGAATCAGCCCCAGCATTTT. This translates into CASESGGSKNQPQHF.

The genes are TRBV28 and TRBJ2-3, with D perhaps matching TRBD2 (5 bases). Germline CDR1 and CDR2: MDHEN and SYDVKM. The CDR3 is 14 amino acids. The ends were cut back, 4 bases at V and 4 bases at J, with 12 bases in the middle. This CDR3 is CASSWGGSPDTQYF. Here the CDR3 DNA reads TGTGCCAGCAGTTGGGGTGGGAGTCCAGATACGCAGTATTTT.

The chain links TRBV29-1 to TRBJ2-1; 9 bases match TRBD2. The CDR3 has 11 amino acids. The junction had 4 bases not matched to a gene; V was cut back by 1 base and J by 15 bases. Germline V gene lookup returns CDR1 SQVTM and CDR2 ANQGSEA. The CDR3 is CSVEASGTAFF. The CDR3 DNA sequence: TGCAGCGTTGAAGCTAGCGGGACAGCGTTCTTC.

The chain links TRBV30 to TRBJ2-7, with a tentative D call TRBD2 (6 bases). The CDR3 contains 11 residues. V gave up 1 base and J gave up 7 bases, with 8 bases separating them. The germline V gene encodes CDR1 GTSNPN and CDR2 SVGIG (reference sequence). The CDR3 here is CAWSGGAEQYF. The CDR3 DNA sequence: TGTGCCTGGAGTGGCGGGGCTGAGCAGTACTTC.

This CDR3 reads CASSFMGAGNEQFF. In nucleotides, the CDR3 is TGTGCCAGCAGCTTTATGGGAGCGGGGAATGAGCAGTTCTTC. The genes are TRBV5-6 and TRBJ2-1, with 7 bases identical to TRBD2. The junction had 6 bases not matched to a gene; V was cut back by 2 bases and J by 7 bases. The CDR3 consists of 14 residues. From germline, CDR1 is SGHDT and CDR2 YYEEEE.

The rearrangement links TRBV7-9 to TRBJ1-4; D is undetermined. With 2 bases removed from V and 12 bases from J, the gap between germline ends came to 10 bases. CDR1 and CDR2 (germline): SEHNR, FQNEAQ (reference sequence). The CDR3 totals 12 residues. In nucleotides, the CDR3 is TGTGCCAGCAGCTTACCCGGGGTTGAACTGTTTTTT. Its translation: CASSLPGVELFF.

The chain carries TRBV6-5 and TRBJ2-3; no clear D. This CDR3 has 15 residues. V was trimmed by 2 bases and J by 1 base, leaving 10 bases between them. CDR1 is MNHEY and CDR2 is SVGAGI in the germline V gene. In nucleotides, the CDR3 is TGTGCCAGCAGTTACCTCTGGGCCGGCACAGATACGCAGTATTTT. Translating it yields CASSYLWAGTDTQYF.

V is TRBV30 and J is TRBJ2-7; the D is unclear. There are 13 residues in the CDR3. Germline CDR1 and CDR2: GTSNPN and SVGIG (reference sequence). The V end was cut by 0 bases, the J end by 4 bases, with 10 bases between. The CDR3 DNA follows: TGTGCCTGGAGTGTGTCGCTATATTACGAGCAGTACTTC. This sequence encodes CAWSVSLYYEQYF. Filled out from reference TRBV30 and TRBJ2-7, the complete variable domain reads SQTIHQWPATLVQPVGSPLSLECTVEGTSNPNLYWYRQAAGRGLQLLFYSVGIGQISSEVPQNLSASRPQDRQFILSSKKLLLSDSGFYLCAWSVSLYYEQYFGPGTRLTVT.